One and the same sample provided the 26 T cell receptor beta chains below, sequenced in a study of OX40 agonist ivuxolimab in advanced cancers. Repertoires were generated with immunoSEQ multiplex PCR, while TCRdb's copy carries only in-frame clones and drops some. The sample lists roughly 67,000 clones; 80% to 95% were seen once. The sample consisted of CD4+ or CD8+ T cells sorted from blood, taken in a trial of the OX40 agonist ivuxolimab. The source of these receptors is an adult with an advanced solid tumor such as melanoma, head and neck, liver or kidney cancer.

A single count supports this clone. V and J are TRBV5-1 and TRBJ1-1; D call uncertain. Trimming pared 0 bases from V and 0 bases from J, leaving 12 bases between. Germline lookup yields CDR1 SGHRS and CDR2 YFSETQ. This CDR3 has 16 residues. The CDR3 here is CASSLEEFFMNTEAFF. The CDR3, as DNA: TGCGCCAGCAGCTTGGAGGAGTTTTTCATGAACACTGAAGCTTTCTTT.

The chain has TRBV6-6 and TRBJ2-7; maybe TRBD2 (6 bases). CDR3 length: 16 residues. V was cut by 6 bases and J by 1 base, with 19 bases left in between. The germline CDR1 and CDR2 sequences are MNHNY and SVGAGI (reference sequence). CDR3 nucleotides: TGTGCCAGCAGCCCCGGGACTCCCTTACTATCCTACGAGCAGTACTTC. As protein: CASSPGTPLLSYEQYF.

The rearrangement uses TRBV6-1 and TRBJ1-3; D might be TRBD1 (5 bases). The germline V and J ends were trimmed by 7 bases and 2 bases, with 12 bases remaining between them. The CDR3 covers 14 residues. Germline V gene lookup returns CDR1 MNHNS and CDR2 SASEGT. CDR3 in amino acids: CASTQGDTGNTIYF. In DNA form, the CDR3 reads TGTGCCAGCACTCAAGGGGATACTGGAAACACCATATATTTT.

V is TRBV6-5 and J is TRBJ1-1; unclear D gene. CDR3 length: 13 residues. V was pared by 4 bases and J by 6 bases, with 12 bases between. CDR1 is MNHEY, CDR2 SVGAGI, per germline. The CDR3 coding sequence is TGTGCCAGCAGTTCCCTTAGTAACTCTGAAGCTTTCTTT. This codes for CASSSLSNSEAFF.

The genes are TRBV9 and TRBJ2-2, with 15 bases lining up with TRBD2. The V gene end was trimmed by 3 bases and the J gene end by 6 bases; junction bases not matched to a gene: 3. Germline CDR1 reads SGDLS; CDR2 reads YYNGEE. CDR3 length: 16 amino acids. The CDR3 loop reads CASSARTSGGAGELFF. DNA for the CDR3: TGTGCCAGCAGCGCCCGGACTAGCGGGGGGGCCGGGGAGCTGTTTTTT.

This rearrangement joins TRBV6-6 to TRBJ2-2; D gene uncertain. Trimming took 7 bases from V and 4 from J, leaving 7 bases between them. CDR3 length equals 12 residues. Germline-derived CDR1 and CDR2 are MNHNY and SVGAGI (reference sequence). Written as DNA, the CDR3 is TGTGCCAGCAAGCGAGGCACCGGGGAGCTGTTTTTT. Residues: CASKRGTGELFF.

This chain uses TRBV27 with TRBJ1-2; D possibly corresponds to TRBD1 (6 bases). Per germline, CDR1 MNHEY and CDR2 SMNVEV (reference sequence). This CDR3 spans 13 amino acids. V was pared by 5 bases and J by 4 bases, with 11 bases between. CDR3 sequence (DNA): TGTGCCAGCAGTCCAACGACAGGCTATGGCTACACCTTC. Translated: CASSPTTGYGYTF.

A note on this clone: Additional DNA sequences in this sample encode the identical CDR3. The V gene is TRBV4-1, the J gene TRBJ2-3; 7 bases are a match to TRBD2. This CDR3 contains 16 residues. V lost 3 bases, J lost 2 bases, and 8 bases stayed unmatched. Germline V CDR1 and CDR2: MGHRA, YSYEKL. This chain's CDR3 is CASSQGTNILTDTQYF. In nucleotides, the CDR3 is TGCGCCAGCAGCCAGGGGACTAACATACTCACAGATACGCAGTATTTT.

The rearrangement joins TRBV5-4 to TRBJ1-1, with TRBD1 matching 7 bases. Looked up from germline, CDR1 is SGHNT and CDR2 is YYREEE (reference sequence). There are 15 residues in the CDR3. The V gene end was trimmed by 4 bases and the J gene end by 3 bases; junction bases not matched to a gene: 9. The CDR3 coding sequence is TGTGCCAGCAGCGTGACAGGGCACCCGGACACTGAAGCTTTCTTT. Encoded protein: CASSVTGHPDTEAFF.

The chain couples TRBV7-9 to TRBJ2-7; TRBD1 matches at 10 bases. The germline V gene encodes CDR1 SEHNR and CDR2 FQNEAQ (reference sequence). J was trimmed by 0 bases and V by 5 bases; bases with no gene match: 10. The CDR3 is 17 amino acids. CDR3 DNA: TGTGCCAGCAGCCAGAATCCAGACAGGGGGCCCTCCTACGAGCAGTACTTC. Its protein is CASSQNPDRGPSYEQYF.

This clone was seen a single time. The rearrangement links TRBV14 to TRBJ1-5; D gene uncertain. CDR3 size: 14 residues. Germline assignment: CDR1 SGHDN and CDR2 FVKESK. Trimming left V 4 bases short and J 0 bases short, with 7 bases between. CDR3 sequence (DNA): TGTGCCAGCAGCCTGAAGGGTAGCAATCAGCCCCAGCATTTT. This sequence encodes CASSLKGSNQPQHF.

This clone occurred once. V is TRBV11-2 and J is TRBJ2-2; D might be TRBD1 or TRBD2, each matching 5 bases. CDR1 is SGHAT, CDR2 FQNNGV, per germline. Trimming removed 2 bases at V and 6 bases at J, with 10 bases between. The CDR3 consists of 14 residues. CDR3 region: CASSLREGPGELFF. In DNA, the CDR3 is TGTGCCAGCAGCTTACGTGAGGGGCCCGGGGAGCTGTTTTTT.

The genes are TRBV10-3 and TRBJ2-1, with 9 bases lining up with TRBD2. The V segment lost 6 bases and the J segment 8 bases; nucleotides outside the gene matches: 8. The CDR3 is 14 residues long. Germline V gene data show CDR1 as ENHRY and CDR2 as SYGVKD. CDR3 sequence: CAISLAGHNDEQFF. CDR3 DNA sequence: TGTGCCATCAGCCTAGCGGGGCATAACGATGAGCAGTTCTTC.

The CDR3 protein is CTSSQGPSSGRERSSTDTQYF. In nucleotides, the CDR3 is TGCACCAGCAGCCAGGGACCTTCTAGCGGGAGAGAGCGGTCTAGCACAGATACGCAGTATTTT. The V gene is TRBV1, the J gene TRBJ2-3; the table's D call TRBD2 went unverified against the DNA. TRBV1 is annotated as a pseudogene. CDR3 length: 21 amino acids.

V and J are TRBV4-1 and TRBJ2-7; possible D gene TRBD1, 5 bases. This CDR3 region has 14 residues. Germline V gene data show CDR1 as MGHRA and CDR2 as YSYEKL. The V and J ends lost 1 base and 3 bases respectively, with 10 bases between them. The CDR3 DNA is TGCGCCAGCAGCCAAGGGGGCGGAAACTACGAGCAGTACTTC. Its translation: CASSQGGGNYEQYF.

The V gene is TRBV27, the J gene TRBJ2-7, with D unresolved. The CDR3 covers 13 residues. Per germline, CDR1 MNHEY and CDR2 SMNVEV (reference sequence). With 2 bases removed from V and 3 bases from J, the gap between germline ends came to 8 bases. In DNA form, the CDR3 reads TGTGCCAGCAGTTTAGATCCGGGCTACGAGCAGTACTTC. This codes for CASSLDPGYEQYF.

This sequence joins TRBV7-3 and TRBJ2-3; D gene ambiguous. Between the trimmed V and J ends, which lost 4 bases and 4 bases, there was a span of 9 bases. CDR1 and CDR2 (germline): SGHTA, FQGTGA. This CDR3 has 13 residues. DNA for the CDR3: TGTGCCAGCAGCTCCCCAGACGCAGATACGCAGTATTTT. This translates into CASSSPDADTQYF.

This clone has a single count. The chain employs TRBV5-6 and TRBJ1-5; no definite D call. Germline loops: CDR1 SGHDT, CDR2 YYEEEE. V was cut by 0 bases and J by 3 bases, with 10 bases left in between. This CDR3 contains 15 residues. CDR3 sequence reads: CASSLERTPNQPQHF. DNA of the CDR3: TGTGCCAGCAGCTTGGAGAGGACTCCCAATCAGCCCCAGCATTTT.

This clone showed up just once. The sample has other DNA sequences that encode this CDR3 too. This CDR3 is CASSEAGRYEQYF. CDR3 in DNA: TGTGCCAGCAGTGAGGCTGGTAGGTACGAGCAGTACTTC. The J gene is TRBJ2-7, the V gene TRBV2; the D is unclear. Trimming cost V 3 bases and J 4 bases, with 10 bases left between them. The CDR3 has 13 amino acids. Germline CDR1 and CDR2: SNHLY and FYNNEI.

The gene calls are TRBV4-3 and TRBJ2-2, with D possibly matching TRBD2 (5 bases). The CDR3 totals 17 residues. Germline assignment: CDR1 LGHNA and CDR2 YSLEER. Trimming shortened V by 0 bases and J by 6 bases, and 17 bases separated the two germline ends. CDR3 sequence reads: CASSQDRRGSKSGELFF. The CDR3 nucleotides are TGCGCCAGCAGCCAAGATCGGCGTGGGAGTAAGTCCGGGGAGCTGTTTTTT.

The chain couples TRBV29-1 to TRBJ2-1; D unresolved. V shed 3 bases and J shed 9 bases, with 0 bases lying between them. CDR1 and CDR2 from the germline V gene are SQVTM and ANQGSEA. The CDR3 extends over 8 amino acids. This CDR3 reads CSVDEQFF. The CDR3 DNA reads as TGCAGCGTTGATGAGCAGTTCTTC.

The chain carries TRBV27 and TRBJ2-1; 16 bases map to TRBD2. Losses at the gene ends were 5 bases for V and 0 bases for J; bases not matched to a gene: 4. The V gene's germline CDR1 is MNHEY and CDR2 SMNVEV (reference sequence). The CDR3 has 18 residues. CDR3 sequence (DNA): TGTGCCAGCAGTCCAGGGACTAGCGGGAGGGGCTCCTACAATGAGCAGTTCTTC. Translating gives CASSPGTSGRGSYNEQFF.

This clone was seen more than once but under ten times. The J gene is TRBJ2-7, the V gene TRBV5-1, with D possibly TRBD1 on 6 matching bases. Trimming removed 3 bases at V and 5 bases at J, with 18 bases between. The germline V gene has CDR1 SGHRS and CDR2 YFSETQ. This CDR3 contains 15 residues. In nucleotides, the CDR3 is TGCGCCAGCAGCTCCCAGCCGGACAGTCTGGACGAGCAGTACTTC. It translates to CASSSQPDSLDEQYF.

The chain employs TRBV5-1 and TRBJ2-2; maybe TRBD2 (5 bases). Germline-derived CDR1 and CDR2 are SGHRS and YFSETQ. V was trimmed by 0 bases and J by 6 bases, leaving 12 bases between them. This CDR3 contains 15 residues. DNA for the CDR3: TGCGCCAGCAGCTTGGGTGACTATAGCGCCGGGGAGCTGTTTTTT. It specifies CASSLGDYSAGELFF.

This rearrangement joins TRBV5-1 to TRBJ2-5; 12 bases are a match to TRBD2. Germline CDR1 is SGHRS and CDR2 is YFSETQ. V was clipped by 2 bases and J by 5 bases; unmatched bases: 4. The CDR3 spans 15 residues. CDR3 region: CASSLGLAGWETQYF. The CDR3 DNA reads TGCGCCAGCAGCTTAGGACTAGCGGGGTGGGAGACCCAGTACTTC.

The V gene is TRBV5-6, the J gene TRBJ2-1; possible D gene TRBD2, 6 bases. Trimming removed 1 base at V and 2 bases at J, with 10 bases between. Germline V gives CDR1 SGHDT, CDR2 YYEEEE. This CDR3 has 15 residues. The CDR3 nucleotides are TGTGCCAGCAGCTTGACGGGGGTTACCTACAATGAGCAGTTCTTC. This encodes CASSLTGVTYNEQFF.